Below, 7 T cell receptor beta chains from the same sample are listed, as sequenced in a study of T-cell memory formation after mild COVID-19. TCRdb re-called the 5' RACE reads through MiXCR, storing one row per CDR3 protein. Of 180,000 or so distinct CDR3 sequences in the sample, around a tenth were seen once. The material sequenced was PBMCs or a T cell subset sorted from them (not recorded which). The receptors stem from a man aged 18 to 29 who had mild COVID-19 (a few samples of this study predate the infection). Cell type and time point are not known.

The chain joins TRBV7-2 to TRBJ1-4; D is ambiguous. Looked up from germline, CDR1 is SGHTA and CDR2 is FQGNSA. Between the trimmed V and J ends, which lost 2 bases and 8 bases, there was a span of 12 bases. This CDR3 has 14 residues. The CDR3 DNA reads TGTGCCAGCAGCTTAAGTCCCCGAGGGGAAAAACTGTTTTTT. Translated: CASSLSPRGEKLFF.

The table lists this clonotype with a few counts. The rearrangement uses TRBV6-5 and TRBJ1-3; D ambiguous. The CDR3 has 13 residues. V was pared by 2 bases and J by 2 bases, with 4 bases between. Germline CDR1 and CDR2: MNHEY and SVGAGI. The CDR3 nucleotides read TGTGCCAGCAGTTACCAGACTGGAAACACCATATATTTT. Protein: CASSYQTGNTIYF.

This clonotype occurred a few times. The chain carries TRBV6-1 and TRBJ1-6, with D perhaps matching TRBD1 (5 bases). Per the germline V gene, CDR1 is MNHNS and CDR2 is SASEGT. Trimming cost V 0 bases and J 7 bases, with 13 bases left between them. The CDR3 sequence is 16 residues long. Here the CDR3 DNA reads TGTGCCAGCAGTGAAGCCGGCAGGGATTTCAATTCACCCCTCCACTTT. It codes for CASSEAGRDFNSPLHF.

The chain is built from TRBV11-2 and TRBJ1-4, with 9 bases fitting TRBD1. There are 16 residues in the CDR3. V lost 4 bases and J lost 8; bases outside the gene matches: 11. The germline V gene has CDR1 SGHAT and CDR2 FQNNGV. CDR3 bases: TGTGCCAGCAGCTCCTTGGACAGGGGCGGTGGAGAAAAACTGTTTTTT. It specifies CASSSLDRGGGEKLFF.

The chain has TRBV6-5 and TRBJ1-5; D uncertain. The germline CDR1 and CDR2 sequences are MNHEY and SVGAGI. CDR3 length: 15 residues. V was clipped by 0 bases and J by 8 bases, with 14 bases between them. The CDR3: CASSYSKGSREPQHF. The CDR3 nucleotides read TGTGCCAGCAGTTACTCGAAAGGGTCCCGGGAGCCCCAGCATTTT.

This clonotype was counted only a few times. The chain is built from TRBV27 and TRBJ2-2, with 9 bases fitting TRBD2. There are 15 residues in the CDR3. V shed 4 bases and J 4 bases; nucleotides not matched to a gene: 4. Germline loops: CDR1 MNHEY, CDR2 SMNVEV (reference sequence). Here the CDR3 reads CASSSLAGVTGELFF. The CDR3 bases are TGTGCCAGCAGTTCCTTAGCGGGGGTCACCGGGGAGCTGTTTTTT.

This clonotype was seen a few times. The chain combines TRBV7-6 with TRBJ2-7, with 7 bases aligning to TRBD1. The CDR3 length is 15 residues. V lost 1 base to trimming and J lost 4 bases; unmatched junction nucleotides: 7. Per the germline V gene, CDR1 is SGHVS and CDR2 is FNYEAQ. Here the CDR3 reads CASSLVQGSFYEQYV. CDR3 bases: TGTGCCAGCAGCTTAGTACAGGGGTCGTTTTACGAGCAGTACGTC.